The rows below give T cell receptor beta chains drawn from one sample of a study of T cell responses to AZD1222 COVID-19 vaccine. Some clones are missing from TCRdb's copy, which holds only in-frame ones; the method was immunoSEQ multiplex PCR. The sample has 140,000 to 150,000 clones, 85% to 95% seen once; the top ten hold approximately 12%. The material was peripheral blood, obtained after recovery from COVID-19. Receptors originate from an adult who had recovered from COVID-19. The CDR3 runs from the conserved cysteine through the conserved F or W. The D gene is left open where the match is weak. Rows give clone size only sometimes, using once, few, many, or a class for an expanded clone.

v_gene	abundance	d_gene	j_gene	CDR3nt	CDR3aa
TRBV6-5	-	-	TRBJ2-5	TGTGCCAGCAGTTACTCTGGGAGTGTGGGCGCGGAGACCCAGTACTTC	CASSYSGSVGAETQYF
TRBV7-2	-	-	TRBJ1-1	TGTGCCAGCAGCTACTTACCGGGCTTCGAAGCTTTCTTT	CASSYLPGFEAFF
TRBV19	-	TRBD1	TRBJ2-7	TGTGCCAGTAGTCATCGACAGGGTGCCTACGAGCAGTACTTC	CASSHRQGAYEQYF
TRBV28	-	-	TRBJ2-1	TGTGCCAGCAGTCTAGGGGCTAGAGTGAATGAGCAGTTCTTC	CASSLGARVNEQFF
TRBV28	-	-	TRBJ1-4	TGTGCCAGCAGGTTCACCAGGGCTAATGAAAAACTGTTTTTT	CASRFTRANEKLFF
TRBV28	once	TRBD2	TRBJ2-7	TGTGCCAGCAGTTGGACTAGCGGGACCCCAGACTTC	CASSWTSGTPDF
TRBV29-1	-	TRBD1	TRBJ2-5	TGCAGCGTAGCCTCCGGGACAGGGGAAGAGACCCAGTACTTC	CSVASGTGEETQYF
TRBV28	-	TRBD2	TRBJ2-3	TGTGCCAGCAGTCCACTAGCGGTTACTAGCACAGATACGCAGTATTTT	CASSPLAVTSTDTQYF
TRBV4-1	-	-	TRBJ2-1	TGCGCCAGCAGCCAAGACCGAGCCTACAATGAGCAGTTCTTC	CASSQDRAYNEQFF
TRBV5-5	once	-	TRBJ2-5	TGTGCCAGCAGCGACCACCCCGGACAGACCTACGAGACCCAGTACTTC	CASSDHPGQTYETQYF
TRBV15	-	TRBD1	TRBJ1-1	TGTGCCACCAGCAGCCCCAGGGGGCGAGCTTTCTTT	CATSSPRGRAFF
TRBV6-5	-	-	TRBJ2-1	TGTGCCAGCAGGACCCCCAGCTCCTACAATGAGCAGTTCTTC	CASRTPSSYNEQFF
TRBV3-1/TRBV3-2	-	-	TRBJ1-1	TGTGCCAGCAGCCCCTTCCGGGGGGCGAAAGCTTTCTTT	CASSPFRGAKAFF
TRBV28	-	TRBD2	TRBJ2-7	TGTGCCAGCAGTTTATTTCTAGCGGGGGGCTCCTACGAGCAGTACTTC	CASSLFLAGGSYEQYF
TRBV7-2	few	-	TRBJ2-6	TGTGCCACCACGACAGTCGGGGCCAACGTCCTGACTTTC	CATTTVGANVLTF
TRBV29-1	once	-	TRBJ1-2	TGCAGCGTTGTGAGAACCAACTATGGCTACACCTTC	CSVVRTNYGYTF
TRBV5-5	-	-	TRBJ1-1	TGTGCCAGCAGCTTGAGTCAGGGGAACACTGAAGCTTTCTTT	CASSLSQGNTEAFF
TRBV27	-	-	TRBJ2-5	TGTGCCAGCAGTTTATTTTTCGGTGTGGGGACCCAGTACTTC	CASSLFFGVGTQYF
TRBV5-6	-	-	TRBJ1-4	TGTGCCAGCAGCTTTGGGGAGGTAGTAGAAAAACTGTTTTTT	CASSFGEVVEKLFF
TRBV28	-	-	TRBJ1-1	TGTGCCAGCAGTTTCCCCTCGCCAGGGAAGGCGGTTATGGACACTGAAGCTTTCTTT	CASSFPSPGKAVMDTEAFF
TRBV7-8	-	-	TRBJ2-5	TGTGCCAGCAGCTTTACAGAAGCTCAAGAGACCCAGTACTTC	CASSFTEAQETQYF
TRBV25-1	-	-	TRBJ2-3	TGTGCCAGCCGTAACCTGGACGGCACAGATACGCAGTATTTT	CASRNLDGTDTQYF
TRBV10-1	-	TRBD1	TRBJ1-1	TGCGCCAGCAGCGCAGGGGGCAAAGGTAGGACTGAAGCTTTCTTT	CASSAGGKGRTEAFF